Many counts were recorded for the clone carrying this T cell receptor beta chain. The antigen remains unidentified. The CDR3 has 15 residues. J was trimmed by 3 bases and V by 7 bases; bases with no gene match: 12. Looked up from germline, CDR1 is MDHEN and CDR2 is SYDVKM. These data are taken from a study of neurological immune-mediated disorders. Whole-study findings and limits: No sharing of CDR3 amino acid sequences was observed among expanded clones across subjects, suggesting private repertoires in all groups.

TCRdb re-derived calls from the 5' RACE reads in MiXCR, one entry per CDR3 protein. The data contain under 90,000 distinct CDR3 sequences, around a tenth of them singletons. The clonotype comes from a man aged 45-65 years in good health. The rearrangement uses TRBV28 and TRBJ2-7, with TRBD1 matching 7 bases. The sequencing input was PBMCs. DNA of the CDR3: TGTGCCAGCAATTCCTTGGGACAGAAAAACTACGAGCAGTACTTC. Protein: CASNSLGQKNYEQYF.